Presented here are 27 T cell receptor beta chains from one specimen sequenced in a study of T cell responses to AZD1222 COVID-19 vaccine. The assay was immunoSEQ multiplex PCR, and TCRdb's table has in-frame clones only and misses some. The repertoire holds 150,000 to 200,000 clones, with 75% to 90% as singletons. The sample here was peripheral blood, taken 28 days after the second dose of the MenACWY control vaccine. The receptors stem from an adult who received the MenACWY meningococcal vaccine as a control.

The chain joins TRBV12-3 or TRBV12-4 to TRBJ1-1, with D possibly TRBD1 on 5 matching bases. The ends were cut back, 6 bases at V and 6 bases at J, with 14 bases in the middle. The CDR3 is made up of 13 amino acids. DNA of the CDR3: TGTGCCAGCAGCCAAGGGGCGGGTCCTGAAGCTTTCTTT. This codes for CASSQGAGPEAFF.

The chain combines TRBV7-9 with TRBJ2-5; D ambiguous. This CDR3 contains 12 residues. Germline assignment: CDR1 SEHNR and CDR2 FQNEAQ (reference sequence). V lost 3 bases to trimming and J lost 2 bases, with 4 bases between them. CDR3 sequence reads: CASSFWQETQYF. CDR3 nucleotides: TGTGCCAGCAGCTTTTGGCAAGAGACCCAGTACTTC.

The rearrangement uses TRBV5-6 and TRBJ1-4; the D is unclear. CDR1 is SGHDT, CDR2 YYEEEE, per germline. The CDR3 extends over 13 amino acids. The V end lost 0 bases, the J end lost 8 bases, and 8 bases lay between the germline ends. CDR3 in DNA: TGTGCCAGCAGCTTGGAGGCAAACGAAAAACTGTTTTTT. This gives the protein CASSLEANEKLFF.

In nucleotides, the CDR3 is TGTGCCAGTAGTATATTATCAGGGGGCGCGAGGAATGAGCAGTTCTTC. It is translated as CASSILSGGARNEQFF. The rearrangement joins TRBV19 to TRBJ2-1; 8 bases line up with TRBD1. V lost 2 bases and J lost 7; bases outside the gene matches: 10. Per germline, CDR1 LNHDA and CDR2 SQIVND (reference sequence). CDR3 length: 16 amino acids.

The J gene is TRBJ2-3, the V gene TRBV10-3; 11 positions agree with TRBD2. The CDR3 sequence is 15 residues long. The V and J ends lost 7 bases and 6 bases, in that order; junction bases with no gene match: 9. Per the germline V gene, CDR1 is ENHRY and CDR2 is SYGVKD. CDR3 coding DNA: TGTGCCATCACTGGGACTAGCGGAGGGGGGGATACGCAGTATTTT. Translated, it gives CAITGTSGGGDTQYF.

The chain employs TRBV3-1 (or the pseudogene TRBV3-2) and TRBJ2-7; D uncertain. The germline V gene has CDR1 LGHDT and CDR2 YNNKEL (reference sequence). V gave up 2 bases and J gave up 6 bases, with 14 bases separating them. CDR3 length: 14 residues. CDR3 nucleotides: TGTGCCAGCAGCCAACGACGTACATCTAGCGAGCAGTACTTC. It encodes CASSQRRTSSEQYF.

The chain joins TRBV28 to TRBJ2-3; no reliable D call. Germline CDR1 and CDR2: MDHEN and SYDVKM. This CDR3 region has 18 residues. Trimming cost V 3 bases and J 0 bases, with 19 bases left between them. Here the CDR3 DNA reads TGTGCCAGCAGTTTCCTACCTCTCGGGCCGCCAAGCACAGATACGCAGTATTTT. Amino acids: CASSFLPLGPPSTDTQYF.

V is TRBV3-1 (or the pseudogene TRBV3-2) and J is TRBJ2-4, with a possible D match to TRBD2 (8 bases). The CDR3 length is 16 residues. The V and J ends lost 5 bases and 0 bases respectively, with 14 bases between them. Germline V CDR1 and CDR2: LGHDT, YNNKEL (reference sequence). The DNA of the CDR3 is TGTGCCAGCAGCTCAGGGGGACTAGTAGCCAAAAACATTCAGTACTTC. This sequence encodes CASSSGGLVAKNIQYF.

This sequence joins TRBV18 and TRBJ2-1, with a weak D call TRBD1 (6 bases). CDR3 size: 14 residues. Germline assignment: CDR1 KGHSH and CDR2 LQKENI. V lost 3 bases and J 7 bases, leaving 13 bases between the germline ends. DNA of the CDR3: TGTGCCAGCTCACCCCCGGGGACACCTAATGAGCAGTTCTTC. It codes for CASSPPGTPNEQFF.

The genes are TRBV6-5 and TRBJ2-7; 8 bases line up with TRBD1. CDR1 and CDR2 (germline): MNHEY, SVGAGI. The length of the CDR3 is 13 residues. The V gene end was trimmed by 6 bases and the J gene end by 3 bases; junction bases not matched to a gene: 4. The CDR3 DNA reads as TGTGCCAGCAGCCGGGACAGGCTCTACGAGCAGTACTTC. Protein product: CASSRDRLYEQYF.

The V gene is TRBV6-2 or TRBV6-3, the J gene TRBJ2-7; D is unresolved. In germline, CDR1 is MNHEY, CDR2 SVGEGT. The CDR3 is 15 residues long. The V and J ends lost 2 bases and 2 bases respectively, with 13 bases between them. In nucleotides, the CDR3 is TGTGCCAGCAGTTACGCCCCGGGTGGGGCCTACGAGCAGTACTTC. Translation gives CASSYAPGGAYEQYF.

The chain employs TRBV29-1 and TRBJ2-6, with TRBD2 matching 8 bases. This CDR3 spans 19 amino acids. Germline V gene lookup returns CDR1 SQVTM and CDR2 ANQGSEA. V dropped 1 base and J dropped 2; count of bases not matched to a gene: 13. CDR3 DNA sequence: TGCAGCGTTGAAGGTAGAGCGGGAGCCCCCGAGCCTGGGGCCAACGTCCTGACTTTC. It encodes CSVEGRAGAPEPGANVLTF.

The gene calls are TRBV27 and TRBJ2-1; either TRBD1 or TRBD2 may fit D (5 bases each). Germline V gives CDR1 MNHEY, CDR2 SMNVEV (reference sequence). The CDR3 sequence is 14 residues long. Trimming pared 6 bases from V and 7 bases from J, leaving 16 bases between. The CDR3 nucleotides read TGTGCCAGCAGAGACGGGACGCTGGGGAATGAGCAGTTCTTC. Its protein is CASRDGTLGNEQFF.

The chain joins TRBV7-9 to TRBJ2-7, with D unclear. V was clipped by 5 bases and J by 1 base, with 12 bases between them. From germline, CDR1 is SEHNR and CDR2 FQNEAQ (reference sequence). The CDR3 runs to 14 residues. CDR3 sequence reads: CASSTLGGSYEQYF. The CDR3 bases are TGTGCCAGCAGCACCCTCGGCGGTTCCTACGAGCAGTACTTC.

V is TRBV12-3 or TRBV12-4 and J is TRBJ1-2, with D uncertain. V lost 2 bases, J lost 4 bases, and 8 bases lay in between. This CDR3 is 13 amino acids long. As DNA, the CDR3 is TGTGCCAGCAGTTTAACCGAGACCTATGGCTACACCTTC. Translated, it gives CASSLTETYGYTF.

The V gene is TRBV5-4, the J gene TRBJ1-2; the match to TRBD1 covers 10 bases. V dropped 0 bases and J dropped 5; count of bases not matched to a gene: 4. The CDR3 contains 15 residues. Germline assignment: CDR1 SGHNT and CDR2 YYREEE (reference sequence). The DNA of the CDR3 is TGTGCCAGCAGCTTGGGGGACAGGGGTTCTTATGGCTACACCTTC. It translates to CASSLGDRGSYGYTF.

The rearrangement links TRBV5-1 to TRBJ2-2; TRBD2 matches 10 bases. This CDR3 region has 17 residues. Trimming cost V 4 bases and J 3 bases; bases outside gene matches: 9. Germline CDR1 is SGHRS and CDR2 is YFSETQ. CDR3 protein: CASSHTALAGDTGELFF. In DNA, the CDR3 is TGCGCCAGCAGCCACACGGCCCTAGCGGGAGACACCGGGGAGCTGTTTTTT.

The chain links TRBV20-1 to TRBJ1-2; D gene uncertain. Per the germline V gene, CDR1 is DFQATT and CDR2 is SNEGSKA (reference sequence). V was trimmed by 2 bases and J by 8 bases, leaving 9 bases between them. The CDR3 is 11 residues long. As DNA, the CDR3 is TGCAGTGCTAGATTAGGAACGGGCTACACCTTC. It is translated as CSARLGTGYTF.

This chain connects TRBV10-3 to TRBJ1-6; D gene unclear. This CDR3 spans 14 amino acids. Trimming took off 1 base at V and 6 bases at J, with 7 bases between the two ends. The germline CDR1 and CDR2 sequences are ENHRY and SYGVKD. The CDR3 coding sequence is TGTGCCATCAGTGAGTTGGGAGCTAATTCACCCCTCCACTTT. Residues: CAISELGANSPLHF.

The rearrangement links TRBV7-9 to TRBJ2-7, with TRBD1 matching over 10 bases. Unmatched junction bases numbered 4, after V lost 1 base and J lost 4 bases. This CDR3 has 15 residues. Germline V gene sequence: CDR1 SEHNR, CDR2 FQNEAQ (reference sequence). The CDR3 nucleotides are TGTGCCAGCAGCTTAGGAAGGGACAGGGGTTACGAGCAGTACTTC. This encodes CASSLGRDRGYEQYF. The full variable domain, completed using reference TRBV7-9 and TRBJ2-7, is DTGVSQNPRHKITKRGQNVTFRCDPISEHNRLYWYRQTLGQGPEFLTYFQNEAQLEKSRLLSDRFSAERPKGSFSTLEIQRTEQGDSAMYLCASSLGRDRGYEQYFGPGTRLTVT.

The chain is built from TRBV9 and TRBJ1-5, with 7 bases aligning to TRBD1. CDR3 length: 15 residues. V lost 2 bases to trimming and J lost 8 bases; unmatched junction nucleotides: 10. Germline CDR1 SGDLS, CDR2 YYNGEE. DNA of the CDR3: TGTGCCAGCAGCGTTGGGACAGCATCCAGGGAGCCCCAGCATTTT. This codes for CASSVGTASREPQHF.

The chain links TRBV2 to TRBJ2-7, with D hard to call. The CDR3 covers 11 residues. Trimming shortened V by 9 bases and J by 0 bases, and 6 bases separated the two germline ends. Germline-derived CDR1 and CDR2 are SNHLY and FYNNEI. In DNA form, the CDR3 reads TGTGCCAGTAATCTCTCCTACGAGCAGTACTTC. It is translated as CASNLSYEQYF.

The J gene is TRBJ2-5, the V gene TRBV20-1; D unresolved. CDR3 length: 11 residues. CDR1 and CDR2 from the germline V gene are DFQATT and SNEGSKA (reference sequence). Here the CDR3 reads CSTGVEETQYF. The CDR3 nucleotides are TGCAGCACGGGTGTAGAGGAGACCCAGTACTTC.

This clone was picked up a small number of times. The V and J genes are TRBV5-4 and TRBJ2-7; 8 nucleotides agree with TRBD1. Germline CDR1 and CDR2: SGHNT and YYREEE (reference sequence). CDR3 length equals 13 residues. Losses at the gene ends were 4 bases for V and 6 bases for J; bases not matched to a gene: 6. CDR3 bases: TGTGCCAGCAGCCCGGGACAGGTCGGCGAGCAGTACTTC. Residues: CASSPGQVGEQYF. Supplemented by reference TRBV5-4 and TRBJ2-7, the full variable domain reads ETGVTQSPTHLIKTRGQQVTLRCSSQSGHNTVSWYQQALGQGPQFIFQYYREEENGRGNFPPRFSGLQFPNYSSELNVNALELDDSALYLCASSPGQVGEQYFGPGTRLTVT.

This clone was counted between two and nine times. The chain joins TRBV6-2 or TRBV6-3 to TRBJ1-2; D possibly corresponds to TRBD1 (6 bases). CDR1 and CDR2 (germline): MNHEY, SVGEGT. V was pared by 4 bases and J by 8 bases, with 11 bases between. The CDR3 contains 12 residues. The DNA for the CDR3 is TGTGCCAGCAGTTCGGGGGCAGGCGGCTACACCTTC. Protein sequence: CASSSGAGGYTF.

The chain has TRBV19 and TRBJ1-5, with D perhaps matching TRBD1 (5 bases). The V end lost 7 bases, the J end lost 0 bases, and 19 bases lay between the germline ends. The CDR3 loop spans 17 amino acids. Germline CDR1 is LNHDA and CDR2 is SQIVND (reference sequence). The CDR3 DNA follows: TGTGCCAGTATAGACGGGGAGAAGGGGTATAGCAATCAGCCCCAGCATTTT. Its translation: CASIDGEKGYSNQPQHF.

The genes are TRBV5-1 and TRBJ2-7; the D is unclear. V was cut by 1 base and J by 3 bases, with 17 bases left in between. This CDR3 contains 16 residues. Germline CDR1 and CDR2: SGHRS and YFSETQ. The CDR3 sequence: CASSLNYLHGSYEQYF. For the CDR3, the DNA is TGCGCCAGCAGCTTGAACTATCTGCACGGTAGCTACGAGCAGTACTTC. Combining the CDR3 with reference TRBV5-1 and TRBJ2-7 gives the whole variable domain KAGVTQTPRYLIKTRGQQVTLSCSPISGHRSVSWYQQTPGQGLQFLFEYFSETQRNKGNFPGRFSGRQFSNSRSEMNVSTLELGDSALYLCASSLNYLHGSYEQYFGPGTRLTVT.